This T cell receptor (beta chain) was captured in a study of memory CD4+ T cells and cytomegalovirus serostatus. Points from the study as a whole: Of 150 to 200 reported CMV TCRbeta sequences, under 70 were found in memory CD4+ repertoires. CMV serostatus prediction reached median AUC approximately 0.96, or 0.89 with US-trained model.

This CDR3 contains 11 residues. The V gene's germline CDR1 is MDHEN and CDR2 SYDVKM. Trimming cost V 6 bases and J 4 bases, with 6 bases left between them. Single viable CD3+CD4+CD8-CD45RO+ cells were sorted as the memory CD4+ T cells. Serum IgG to CMV pp150, pp28, p38 and p52 defined serostatus. Positive selection with CD4 microbeads enriched total CD4+ T cells. Note on this clone: No antigen is known for it.

Only in-frame clones appear in the TCRdb table, and some are missing; sequencing was by immunoSEQ multiplex PCR. Here the sample spans approximately 74,000 clones, about 80% being singletons. The chain recombines TRBV28 with TRBJ1-1; no clear D gene. Sample: memory CD4+ T cells from blood. This TCR was recovered from an adult in good health and CMV-seropositive. The chain's CDR3 is CASRKITEAFF. CDR3 coding DNA: TGTGCCAGCAGGAAGATCACTGAAGCTTTCTTT.